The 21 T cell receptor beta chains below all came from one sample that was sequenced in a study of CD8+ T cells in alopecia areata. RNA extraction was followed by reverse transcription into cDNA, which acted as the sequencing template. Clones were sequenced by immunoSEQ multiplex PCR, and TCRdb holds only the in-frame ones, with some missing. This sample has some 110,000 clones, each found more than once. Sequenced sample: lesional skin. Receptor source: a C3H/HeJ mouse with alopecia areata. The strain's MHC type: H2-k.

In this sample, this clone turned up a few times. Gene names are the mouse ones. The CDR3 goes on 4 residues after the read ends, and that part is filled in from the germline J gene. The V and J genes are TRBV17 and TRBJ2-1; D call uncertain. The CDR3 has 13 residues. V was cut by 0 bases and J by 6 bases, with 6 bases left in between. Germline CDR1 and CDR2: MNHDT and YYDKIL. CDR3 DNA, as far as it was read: TGTGCTAGCAGTAGAGATACAGTTGCT. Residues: CASSRDTVA. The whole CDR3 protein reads CASSRDTVAEQFF.

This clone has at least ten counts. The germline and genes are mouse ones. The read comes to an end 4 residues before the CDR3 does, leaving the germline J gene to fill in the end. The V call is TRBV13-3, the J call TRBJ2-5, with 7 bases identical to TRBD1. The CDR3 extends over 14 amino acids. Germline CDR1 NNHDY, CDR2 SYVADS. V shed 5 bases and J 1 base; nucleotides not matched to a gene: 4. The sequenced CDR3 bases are TGTGCCAGCAGCCCGGGACAGCACCAAGAC. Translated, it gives CASSPGQHQD. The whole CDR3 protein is CASSPGQHQDTQYF.

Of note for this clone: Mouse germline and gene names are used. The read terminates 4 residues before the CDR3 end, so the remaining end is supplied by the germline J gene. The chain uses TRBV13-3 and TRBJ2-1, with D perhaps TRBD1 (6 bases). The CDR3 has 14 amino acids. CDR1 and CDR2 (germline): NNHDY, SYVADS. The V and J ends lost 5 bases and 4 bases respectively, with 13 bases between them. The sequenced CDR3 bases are TGTGCCAGCAGAGGACGGGACAAATATGCT. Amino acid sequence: CASRGRDKYA. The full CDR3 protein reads CASRGRDKYAEQFF.

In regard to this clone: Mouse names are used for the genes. The part of the CDR3 DNA that was read is TGCACCTGCAGTGCAGCGCCGGGACAGGGAAACTCC. This gives the protein CTCSAAPGQGNS. Given in full, the CDR3 is CTCSAAPGQGNSDYTF. This chain connects TRBV1 to TRBJ1-2, with 9 bases matching TRBD1. The CDR3 end falls 4 residues outside the read, so it is completed with the germline J gene. CDR1 and CDR2 (germline): NSQYPW, LRSPGD (reference sequence). Losses at the gene ends were 1 base for V and 1 base for J; bases not matched to a gene: 4. CDR3 length: 16 residues.

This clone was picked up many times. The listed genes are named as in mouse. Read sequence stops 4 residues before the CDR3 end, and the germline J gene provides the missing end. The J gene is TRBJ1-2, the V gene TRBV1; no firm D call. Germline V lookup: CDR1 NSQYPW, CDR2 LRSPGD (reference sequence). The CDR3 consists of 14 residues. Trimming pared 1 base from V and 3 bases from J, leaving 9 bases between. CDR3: CTCSAAQEDSDYTF. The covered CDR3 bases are TGCACCTGCAGTGCAGCGCAGGAGGACTCC.

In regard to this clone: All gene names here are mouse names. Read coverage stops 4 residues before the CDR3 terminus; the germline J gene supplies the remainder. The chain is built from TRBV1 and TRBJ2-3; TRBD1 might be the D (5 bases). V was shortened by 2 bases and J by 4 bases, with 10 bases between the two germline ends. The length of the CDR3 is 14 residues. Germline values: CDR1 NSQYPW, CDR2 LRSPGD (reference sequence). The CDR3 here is CTCSAKDRTETLYF. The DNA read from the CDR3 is TGCACCTGCAGTGCAAAAGACAGAACAGAA.

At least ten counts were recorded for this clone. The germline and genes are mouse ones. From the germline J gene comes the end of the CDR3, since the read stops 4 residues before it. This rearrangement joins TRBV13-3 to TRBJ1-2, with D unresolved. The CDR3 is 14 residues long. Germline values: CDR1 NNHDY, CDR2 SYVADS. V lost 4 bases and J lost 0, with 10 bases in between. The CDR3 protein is CASSPTSSNSDYTF. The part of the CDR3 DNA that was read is TGTGCCAGCAGTCCGACATCCTCAAACTCC.

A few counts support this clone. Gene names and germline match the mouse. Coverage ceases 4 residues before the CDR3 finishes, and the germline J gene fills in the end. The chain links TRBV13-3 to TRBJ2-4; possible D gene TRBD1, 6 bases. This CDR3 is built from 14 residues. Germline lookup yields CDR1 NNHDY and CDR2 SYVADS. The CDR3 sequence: CASSEGDNRNTLYF. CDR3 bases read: TGTGCCAGCAGTGAGGGGGACAATAGAAAC.

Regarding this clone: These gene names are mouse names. The covered CDR3 bases are TGTGCCAGCAGTGAAAAGGAGACTGGGGGGGCGAGCTCCTAT. This encodes CASSEKETGGASSY. The complete CDR3 protein is CASSEKETGGASSYEQYF. This chain links TRBV13-3 with TRBJ2-7, with 12 bases that match TRBD2. From the germline J gene comes the end of the CDR3, since the read stops 4 residues before it. CDR1 and CDR2 (germline): NNHDY, SYVADS. This CDR3 comprises 18 residues. After removal of 2 bases from V and 0 bases from J, the junction contained 9 bases not matched to a gene.

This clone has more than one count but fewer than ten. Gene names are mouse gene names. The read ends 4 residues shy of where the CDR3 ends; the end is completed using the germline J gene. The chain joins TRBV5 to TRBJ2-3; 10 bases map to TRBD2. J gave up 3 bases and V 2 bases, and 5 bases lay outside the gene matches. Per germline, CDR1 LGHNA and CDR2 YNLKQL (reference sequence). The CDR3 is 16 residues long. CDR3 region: CASSQNFWGGAETLYF. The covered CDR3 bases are TGTGCCAGCAGCCAAAATTTCTGGGGGGGCGCAGAA.

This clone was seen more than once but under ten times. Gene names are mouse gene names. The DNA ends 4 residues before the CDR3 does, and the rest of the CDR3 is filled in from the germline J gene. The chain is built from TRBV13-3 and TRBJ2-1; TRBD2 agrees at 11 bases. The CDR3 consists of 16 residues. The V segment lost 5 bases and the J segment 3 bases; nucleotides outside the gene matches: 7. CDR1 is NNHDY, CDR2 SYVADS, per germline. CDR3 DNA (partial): TGTGCCAGCAGCCTCCGACTGGGGGGGTTCTATGCT. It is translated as CASSLRLGGFYA. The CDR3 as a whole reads CASSLRLGGFYAEQFF.

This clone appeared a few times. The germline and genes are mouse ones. The sequenced part of the CDR3 DNA is TGTGCCAGCAGTTCCTCCGGGACAACAAACACA. It yields the protein CASSSSGTTNT. The whole CDR3 region reads CASSSSGTTNTEVFF. The chain combines TRBV19 with TRBJ1-1, with D tentatively TRBD1 (6 bases). The CDR3 is cut off 4 residues early in the read; its end comes from the germline J gene. The V and J ends lost 4 bases and 0 bases respectively, with 13 bases between them. CDR3 size: 15 residues. The V gene's germline CDR1 is FNHDT and CDR2 SITEND (reference sequence).

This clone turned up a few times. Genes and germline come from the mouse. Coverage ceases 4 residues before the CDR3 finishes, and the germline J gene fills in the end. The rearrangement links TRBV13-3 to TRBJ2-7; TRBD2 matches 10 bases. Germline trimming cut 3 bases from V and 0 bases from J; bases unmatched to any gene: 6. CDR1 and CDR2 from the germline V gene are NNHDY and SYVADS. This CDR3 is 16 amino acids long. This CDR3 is CASSGTGGRSSYEQYF. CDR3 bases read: TGTGCCAGCAGTGGGACTGGGGGAAGGAGCTCCTAT.

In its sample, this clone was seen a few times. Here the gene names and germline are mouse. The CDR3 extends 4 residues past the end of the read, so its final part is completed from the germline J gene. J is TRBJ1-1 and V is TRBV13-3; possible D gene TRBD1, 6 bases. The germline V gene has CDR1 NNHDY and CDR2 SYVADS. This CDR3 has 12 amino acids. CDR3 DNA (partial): TGTGCCAGCCAAGGGAAGGGGGCA. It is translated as CASQGKGA. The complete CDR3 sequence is CASQGKGAEVFF.

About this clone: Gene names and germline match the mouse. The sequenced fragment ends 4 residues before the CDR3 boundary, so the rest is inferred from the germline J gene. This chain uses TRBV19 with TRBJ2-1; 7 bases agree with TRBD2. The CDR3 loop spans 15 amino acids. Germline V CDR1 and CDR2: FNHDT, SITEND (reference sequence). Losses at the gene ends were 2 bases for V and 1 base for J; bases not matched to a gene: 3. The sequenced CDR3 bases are TGTGCCAGCAGTATTGGGGGACTGAACTATGCT. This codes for CASSIGGLNYA. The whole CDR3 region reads CASSIGGLNYAEQFF.

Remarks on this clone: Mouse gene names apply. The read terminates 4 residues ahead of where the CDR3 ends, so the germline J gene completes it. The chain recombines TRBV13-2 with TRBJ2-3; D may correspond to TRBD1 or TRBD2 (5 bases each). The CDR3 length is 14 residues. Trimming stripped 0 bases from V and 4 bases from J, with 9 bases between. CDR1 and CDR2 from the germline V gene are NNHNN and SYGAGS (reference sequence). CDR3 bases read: TGTGCCAGCGGTGATGGGGGGAGCACAGAA. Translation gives CASGDGGSTE. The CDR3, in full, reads CASGDGGSTETLYF.

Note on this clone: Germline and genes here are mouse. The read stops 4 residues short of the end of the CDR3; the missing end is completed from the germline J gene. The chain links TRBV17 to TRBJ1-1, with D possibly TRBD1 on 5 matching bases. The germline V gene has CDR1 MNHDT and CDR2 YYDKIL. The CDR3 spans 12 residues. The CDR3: CASSKGWTEVFF. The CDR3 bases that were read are TGTGCTAGCAGTAAGGGGTGGACA.

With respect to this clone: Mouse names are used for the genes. The DNA read from the CDR3 is TGCACCTGCAGTGCGAGACAGGACTGGGGGGTTGGGAAC. Protein sequence: CTCSARQDWGVGN. The whole CDR3 is CTCSARQDWGVGNTLYF. The V gene is TRBV1, the J gene TRBJ2-4, with 11 bases aligning to TRBD2. The read ends 4 residues before the CDR3 terminus; that terminus is restored from the germline J gene. This CDR3 has 17 residues. Germline V lookup: CDR1 NSQYPW, CDR2 LRSPGD (reference sequence).

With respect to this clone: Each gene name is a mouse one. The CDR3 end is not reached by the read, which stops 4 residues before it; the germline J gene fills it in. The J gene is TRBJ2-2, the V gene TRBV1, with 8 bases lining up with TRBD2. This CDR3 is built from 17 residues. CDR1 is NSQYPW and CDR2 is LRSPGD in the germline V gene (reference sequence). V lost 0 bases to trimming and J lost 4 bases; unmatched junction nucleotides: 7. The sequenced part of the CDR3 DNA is TGCACCTGCAGTGCAGATCTGGGGGGTCTAACCACCGGG. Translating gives CTCSADLGGLTTG. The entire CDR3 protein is CTCSADLGGLTTGQLYF.

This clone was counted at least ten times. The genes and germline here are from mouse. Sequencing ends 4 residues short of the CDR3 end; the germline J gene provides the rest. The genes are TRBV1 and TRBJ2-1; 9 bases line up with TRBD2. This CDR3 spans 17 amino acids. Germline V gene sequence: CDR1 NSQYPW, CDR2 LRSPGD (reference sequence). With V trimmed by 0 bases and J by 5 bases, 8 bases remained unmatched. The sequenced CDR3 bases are TGCACCTGCAGTGCAGATCGTTTGGGGGGGCGAAATGCT. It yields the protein CTCSADRLGGRNA. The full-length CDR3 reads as CTCSADRLGGRNAEQFF.

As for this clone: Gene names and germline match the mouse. CDR3: CASSDDTGGGAETLYF. The sequenced CDR3 bases are TGTGCCAGCAGTGATGACACTGGGGGCGGTGCAGAA. The chain employs TRBV13-1 and TRBJ2-3; 8 bases are shared with TRBD2. The read halts 4 residues ahead of the CDR3 end, with the missing end drawn from the germline J gene. The CDR3 totals 16 residues. Germline lookup yields CDR1 NSHNY and CDR2 SYGAGN. V lost 0 bases to trimming and J lost 1 base; unmatched junction nucleotides: 4.